The sequence of this TCR beta chain was determined in a study of T cells in women clearing cervical HPV infection (dated by TCRdb to the late 2010s). As for the study more broadly: The cases were 25 to 30 women with histologically confirmed HPV16-related CIN3 or worse, and 2 of those women had invasive cancers. The controls were 25 or so women whose single incident HPV16 infection cleared within 12 months with no development of precancer or cancer. Case blood was taken at the visit when the lesion was first identified, whereas control blood was taken when infection was no longer detected. Among cases, blood sampling came a median of roughly 140 days after lesion detection, with an interquartile range of roughly 85 to 220 days. Because only a few women had HLA typing data, the possibility that HLA type acted as a confounder could not be ruled out. Nested within Costa Rica's Guanacaste HPV Natural History Study, an exploratory proof-of-principle case-control study compared TCR repertoires across cervical HPV16 outcomes. Cases and controls were matched on year of sample collection and on age within five years. Cases had a median age of almost 35 years compared with 38 for controls, and baseline characteristics showed no significant differences between the groups. In the parent cohort, around 9,500 women aged 18 or older were enrolled in Guanacaste, Costa Rica, during about 1993 to 1994 and were followed for over six years. Quality controls consisted of five blinded duplicates per group, for a total of roughly 60 samples made up of about 50 participants and roughly ten replicates.

The research as a whole found: By combining richness with V gene abundances, random forest classifiers separated cases from controls with an estimated AUC of 0.83. TRBV6-7 relative abundance was lower in cases than in controls (roughly 0.11% versus 0.16%; Bonferroni P = 0.0008). Because the number of T cells in each sample was unknown, differences in richness could reflect differing T-cell content rather than repertoire biology. CIN3+ cases had significantly higher TCR repertoire richness than controls across sequencing depths, but evenness did not differ between the groups. The cross-sectional design could not show whether associations preceded infection or resulted from it; effector/memory subsets and HPV-specific T cells were not isolated.

Its CDR3 holds 15 amino acids, cysteine through phenylalanine. The 36 bases shown cover part of the CDR3, and their frame starts at base 1. V loses 3 bases, J loses 0 bases, and the germline ends lie 14 bases apart. CDR1 and CDR2 were assigned from the germline V gene (reference sequence) as GTSNPN and SVGIG. TCR beta CDR3 regions were amplified by multiplex PCR from an average of roughly 1.1 ug genomic DNA per sample using the immunoSEQ assay. Primer bias was corrected in the assay by using a complete synthetic TCR repertoire to establish an amplification baseline. The amplicons were sequenced on the Illumina platform. On the authors' methods: Error correction of the sequences involved clustering with frequency ratios plus a modified nearest-neighbor algorithm, after which the sequences were analyzed in the immunoSEQ Analyzer using IMGT gene definitions. At each rarefaction depth, TCR richness and evenness were averaged across 20 rarefaction repeats, and samples with fewer sequences than that depth were excluded. Relative abundances of V, D and J genes were compared between groups using Wilcoxon rank sum tests, with FDR correction applied. An intraclass correlation of 90% to 97% for TCR richness and an average of 76.4% across 66 gene segments were obtained from the blinded duplicates. As stored in TCRdb, this immuneACCESS dataset retains in-frame rearrangements with V and J assigned. A fraction of the clones does not appear; measured against another copy, unresolved V genes explain less than half of the discrepancy, and the remainder lacks a known reason. The D gene and trimming were derived from the DNA, and the V and J assignments and clone size from that table. The sample's own table lists about 30,000 clones. 15% to 20% of the sample belongs to the ten largest clones.

Every participant had a single incident cervical HPV16 infection, and women with prevalent HPV16 infections were excluded. Cervical HPV DNA was detected with MY09/MY11 PCR, and genotyping was done with dot-blot hybridization. About 15 mL of heparinized blood were centrifuged, and the buffy coat was aliquoted, frozen at -30°C, then stored at -80°C. Genomic DNA was extracted from buffy coat specimens using QIAGEN kits. Turning to this clone: Its specific antigen is unknown. The CDR3 end falls 3 residues outside the read, so it is completed with the germline J gene.

The sequence was obtained from a woman aged 18-69 years with a cervical HPV16 infection that either progressed to CIN3+ or cleared (not recorded which). Sequenced: blood buffy coat. The chain couples TRBV30 to TRBJ1-2; TRBD1 is possibly the D segment (6 matching bases). The sequenced CDR3 bases are TGTGCCTGGAGCGGCTGGACAGAGTCTAACTATGGC. This is translated as CAWSGWTESNYG. The entire CDR3 sequence reads CAWSGWTESNYGYTF.